This T cell receptor beta chain was found in a study of T cell responses to AZD1222 COVID-19 vaccine. General study results and limits: Increased Spike-specific TCR breadth and depth were observed after two AZD1222 doses.

On this clone itself: Its antigen remains unidentified.

The table came from immunoSEQ multiplex PCR; TCRdb's copy has only in-frame clones and leaves some out. The data show about 140,000 clones, with over 85% seen just once and around 1.5% held by the top ten. The sample here was peripheral blood, taken on day 0 of AZD1222 vaccination. The clonotype was recovered from an adult in good health.

This CDR3 reads CASSFDMVAAYNEQFF. The CDR3 DNA reads as TGTGCCAGCAGCTTTGATATGGTAGCGGCCTACAATGAGCAGTTCTTC. V is TRBV5-4 and J is TRBJ2-1, with D maybe TRBD2 (6 bases). The CDR3 contains 16 residues. V was cut by 2 bases and J by 2 bases, with 14 bases left in between. Germline-derived CDR1 and CDR2 are SGHNT and YYREEE (reference sequence). Drawing the rest from reference TRBV5-4 and TRBJ2-1, the complete variable domain is ETGVTQSPTHLIKTRGQQVTLRCSSQSGHNTVSWYQQALGQGPQFIFQYYREEENGRGNFPPRFSGLQFPNYSSELNVNALELDDSALYLCASSFDMVAAYNEQFFGPGTRLTVL.